One and the same sample provided the 17 T cell receptor beta chains below, sequenced in a study of PD-1 blockade in classical Hodgkin lymphoma. Clones were sequenced by immunoSEQ multiplex PCR, and TCRdb holds only the in-frame ones, with some missing. This table holds fewer than 110,000 clones, around 89% found once. Each patient's relapse followed autologous stem cell transplantation, and brentuximab vedotin exposure varied. The source material was peripheral blood mononuclear cells (PBMCs), sampled before the second cycle of nivolumab. The receptors were gathered from a human donor with classical Hodgkin lymphoma.

Here the CDR3 reads CASSYRQGGSYEQYF. DNA for the CDR3: TGTGCCAGCAGTTACCGTCAGGGAGGGTCCTACGAGCAGTACTTC. V is TRBV6-6 and J is TRBJ2-7, with 7 nucleotides matching TRBD2. The germline gives CDR1 MNHNY, CDR2 SVGAGI (reference sequence). J gave up 1 base and V 2 bases, and 5 bases lay outside the gene matches. This CDR3 has 15 amino acids.

The chain couples TRBV6-5 to TRBJ2-3; tentatively, D is TRBD2 (7 bases). The ends were cut back, 6 bases at V and 6 bases at J, with 16 bases in the middle. The CDR3 is 14 amino acids. In germline, CDR1 is MNHEY, CDR2 SVGAGI. CDR3 in DNA: TGTGCCAGCAGAAGGCTCGGGGGGCCGGATACGCAGTATTTT. Protein: CASRRLGGPDTQYF.

This sequence joins TRBV6-1 and TRBJ1-2, with 7 bases matching TRBD1. This CDR3 spans 13 amino acids. CDR1 and CDR2 from the germline V gene are MNHNS and SASEGT. V shed 6 bases, J shed 6 bases, and the junction held 7 bases outside the gene matches. The CDR3 DNA is TGTGCCAGCAGGGGACAGCGGGCGGATGGCTACACCTTC. This sequence encodes CASRGQRADGYTF.

The genes are TRBV5-1 and TRBJ2-2; D is perhaps TRBD1 (5 bases). This CDR3 has 14 amino acids. V lost 6 bases and J 0 bases, leaving 9 bases between the germline ends. Germline V gene sequence: CDR1 SGHRS, CDR2 YFSETQ. CDR3 amino acids: CASITGPNTGELFF. CDR3 DNA sequence: TGCGCCAGCATCACAGGTCCGAACACCGGGGAGCTGTTTTTT.

This clone was seen just once. The V and J genes are TRBV6-1 and TRBJ1-1; D is ambiguous. V was trimmed by 2 bases and J by 5 bases, leaving 9 bases between them. CDR1 and CDR2 (germline): MNHNS, SASEGT. The CDR3 consists of 13 residues. CDR3 nucleotide sequence: TGTGCCAGCAGTGAACCGGCCGGGACTGAAGCTTTCTTT. It is translated as CASSEPAGTEAFF.

V usage is TRBV6-1 and J usage is TRBJ1-2; D ambiguous. The germline V gene encodes CDR1 MNHNS and CDR2 SASEGT. The CDR3 totals 12 residues. The germline V and J ends were trimmed by 3 bases and 2 bases, with 4 bases remaining between them. The CDR3 DNA is TGTGCCAGCAGTGACAGGAACTATGGCTACACCTTC. Translating it yields CASSDRNYGYTF.

The chain combines TRBV5-1 with TRBJ2-7; TRBD2 agrees at 7 bases. Trimming cost V 7 bases and J 6 bases; bases outside gene matches: 13. CDR1 and CDR2 (germline): SGHRS, YFSETQ. The CDR3 consists of 14 residues. The CDR3 is CASGEGLTEGEQYF. CDR3 DNA sequence: TGCGCCAGCGGGGAGGGTCTGACAGAGGGCGAGCAGTACTTC.

This rearrangement joins TRBV19 to TRBJ2-7; a weak D match, TRBD1 (6 bases). Trimming left V 5 bases short and J 2 bases short, with 10 bases between. CDR3 size: 13 residues. Looked up from germline, CDR1 is LNHDA and CDR2 is SQIVND (reference sequence). The CDR3 coding sequence is TGTGCCAGTAGTTCTACAGGGACCTACGAGCAGTACTTC. It codes for CASSSTGTYEQYF. Full variable domain (remainder filled in from reference TRBV19 and TRBJ2-7): DGGITQSPKYLFRKEGQNVTLSCEQNLNHDAMYWYRQDPGQGLRLIYYSQIVNDFQKGDIAEGYSVSREKKESFPLTVTSAQKNPTAFYLCASSSTGTYEQYFGPGTRLTVT.

This clone was seen a handful of times. V and J are TRBV6-5 and TRBJ1-1; D is undetermined. CDR1 and CDR2 (germline): MNHEY, SVGAGI. CDR3 size: 13 residues. V was shortened by 1 base and J by 1 base, with 4 bases between the two germline ends. The CDR3 coding sequence is TGTGCCAGCAGTTACTTAGGGAACACTGAAGCTTTCTTT. Protein sequence: CASSYLGNTEAFF.

This clone was seen only a few times. This chain connects TRBV5-4 to TRBJ1-1; D might be TRBD1 (5 bases). The CDR3 loop spans 14 amino acids. Germline CDR1 SGHNT, CDR2 YYREEE (reference sequence). V lost 5 bases and J lost 4, with 15 bases in between. CDR3 residues: CASSRVTGATEAFF. CDR3 in DNA: TGTGCCAGCAGTCGAGTAACCGGGGCCACTGAAGCTTTCTTT.

The chain carries TRBV2 and TRBJ1-6; D is perhaps TRBD1 (5 bases). CDR1 and CDR2 (germline): SNHLY, FYNNEI. V shed 3 bases and J shed 6 bases, with 9 bases lying between them. The CDR3 extends over 14 amino acids. Written as DNA, the CDR3 is TGTGCCAGCAGTGACAAGGGACGTAATTCACCCCTCCACTTT. Its translation is CASSDKGRNSPLHF.

This clone occurred a few times. The chain uses TRBV27 and TRBJ1-1; no definite D call. The germline CDR1 and CDR2 sequences are MNHEY and SMNVEV (reference sequence). CDR3 length: 13 residues. The V end was cut by 0 bases, the J end by 7 bases, with 9 bases between. CDR3 loop: CASSLSVTNEAFF. DNA for the CDR3: TGTGCCAGCAGTTTATCAGTAACGAATGAAGCTTTCTTT.

V and J are TRBV29-1 and TRBJ1-1; 8 bases align to TRBD1. This CDR3 has 13 residues. The ends lost 7 bases at V and 1 base at J; junction bases unmatched: 5. Germline CDR1 SQVTM, CDR2 ANQGSEA. The CDR3 DNA reads TGCAGCGCCAGGGGGCTGTCGAACACTGAAGCTTTCTTT. Residues: CSARGLSNTEAFF. The full variable domain, rest sourced from reference TRBV29-1 and TRBJ1-1, is SAVISQKPSRDICQRGTSLTIQCQVDSQVTMMFWYRQQPGQSLTLIATANQGSEATYESGFVIDKFPISRPNLTFSTLTVSNMSPEDSSIYLCSARGLSNTEAFFGQGTRLTVV.

This clone was detected a few times. V is TRBV7-9 and J is TRBJ2-7; tentatively, D is TRBD1 (6 bases). CDR3 length: 14 amino acids. Germline CDR1 and CDR2: SEHNR and FQNEAQ (reference sequence). Trimming shortened V by 2 bases and J by 6 bases, and 14 bases separated the two germline ends. The CDR3: CASSLPDRGPEQYF. The CDR3, as DNA: TGTGCCAGCAGCTTACCGGACAGAGGTCCCGAGCAGTACTTC.

In its sample, this clone was seen once. V gene TRBV6-6 combines with J gene TRBJ1-4; TRBD1 is a possible D gene (6 bases). The CDR3 loop spans 15 amino acids. Germline lookup yields CDR1 MNHNY and CDR2 SVGAGI (reference sequence). Deletions cut 0 bases from V and 5 bases from J, with 10 bases between. CDR3 in amino acids: CASSYSVQGNEKLFF. The CDR3 DNA follows: TGTGCCAGCAGTTACTCTGTGCAGGGGAATGAAAAACTGTTTTTT.

The chain employs TRBV7-2 and TRBJ2-5, with TRBD1 identical over 8 bases. This CDR3 spans 16 amino acids. The V gene's germline CDR1 is SGHTA and CDR2 FQGNSA. The junction had 6 bases not matched to a gene; V was cut back by 1 base and J by 2 bases. CDR3 sequence reads: CASSLGAGGWQETQYF. The DNA for the CDR3 is TGTGCCAGCAGCTTAGGGGCAGGGGGCTGGCAAGAGACCCAGTACTTC.

This chain links TRBV6-5 with TRBJ2-7; the D gene could be TRBD1 or TRBD2 (6 bases each). This CDR3 contains 14 residues. Trimming shortened V by 2 bases and J by 3 bases, and 11 bases separated the two germline ends. Germline V gene lookup returns CDR1 MNHEY and CDR2 SVGAGI. CDR3 DNA: TGTGCCAGCAGTTACCGGGGGCGCGTCTACGAGCAGTACTTC. Translation gives CASSYRGRVYEQYF.